The 30 T cell receptor beta chains reported below all come from one sample, sequenced in a study of T cells in Graves' hyperthyroidism and ophthalmopathy. What was amplified from RNA transcripts were TCR beta CDR3 regions. With the HTBI primer set, the TCR CDR3 went through a first round of RT-PCR. One entry per CDR3 protein, called by TCRdb with MiXCR from the multiplex PCR reads. There are about 400,000 distinct CDR3 sequences in the sample; under 15% occur only once, and around a third lies in the top ten. Material: blood. The receptor set was obtained from a woman aged 25 to 39 with Graves' hyperthyroidism.

Only a few counts were recorded for this clonotype. This chain uses TRBV11-3 with TRBJ2-7, with D possibly TRBD1 on 5 matching bases. Germline CDR1 and CDR2: SGHNT and YENEEA. Trimming cost V 1 base and J 1 base, with 11 bases left between them. CDR3 length: 15 residues. This chain's CDR3 is CASSLGPGPSYEQYF. For the CDR3, the DNA is TGTGCCAGCAGCTTAGGTCCAGGGCCTTCCTACGAGCAGTACTTC.

The genes are TRBV28 and TRBJ1-1; 7 nucleotides line up with TRBD1. CDR1 MDHEN and CDR2 SYDVKM come from the germline V gene. The CDR3 contains 13 residues. The V and J ends lost 7 bases and 5 bases, in that order; junction bases with no gene match: 7. The chain's CDR3 is CASKPTGYTEAFF. DNA of the CDR3: TGTGCCAGCAAGCCGACAGGGTATACTGAAGCTTTCTTT.

This clonotype was counted many times. The V gene is TRBV6-1, the J gene TRBJ2-2; 7 bases match TRBD1. CDR3 length equals 15 residues. With 7 bases clipped from V and 3 bases from J, the junction kept 8 bases outside the gene matches. Germline assignment: CDR1 MNHNS and CDR2 SASEGT. The CDR3 DNA sequence: TGTGCCAGCACCCGCATGGGGACAGACACCGGGGAGCTGTTTTTT. The encoded protein is CASTRMGTDTGELFF.

The chain recombines TRBV20-1 with TRBJ2-7; TRBD2 matches 10 bases. There are 15 residues in the CDR3. Trimming removed 6 bases from V and 3 bases from J; junction bases left unmatched: 11. Germline V lookup: CDR1 DFQATT, CDR2 SNEGSKA (reference sequence). For the CDR3, the DNA is TGCAGTGCCATGATACTAGCGGGACCCGACTACGAGCAGTACTTC. Its protein product is CSAMILAGPDYEQYF.

Remarks on this clonotype: An end of the junction differs from the germline gene, which may be a read error. The CDR3 region has the DNA TGTGTCATCAGTGAAGGGGCAGATACGCAGTATTTT. This gives the protein CVISEGADTQYF. The gene calls are TRBV10-3 and TRBJ2-3, with a weak D call TRBD1 (5 bases). CDR3 length: 12 amino acids. CDR1 is ENHRY, CDR2 SYGVKD, per germline.

This chain joins TRBV7-9 and TRBJ1-5; D is perhaps TRBD1 (5 bases). The CDR3 consists of 13 residues. Between the trimmed V and J ends, which lost 11 bases and 7 bases, there was a span of 18 bases. The germline gives CDR1 SEHNR, CDR2 FQNEAQ (reference sequence). The CDR3: CASRPKGEQPQHF. Written as DNA, the CDR3 is TGTGCCTCGCGCCCCAAAGGGGAACAGCCCCAGCATTTT.

This clonotype showed up just a few times. This chain uses TRBV5-1 with TRBJ1-1; the D is unclear. Trimming stripped 1 base from V and 4 bases from J, with 8 bases between. CDR3 length equals 13 residues. The germline V gene has CDR1 SGHRS and CDR2 YFSETQ. CDR3 nucleotide sequence: TGCGCCAGCAGCTTGATATTGAGCACTGAAGCTTTCTTT. Translating gives CASSLILSTEAFF.

This chain links TRBV9 with TRBJ2-3, with 8 positions matching TRBD2. Germline loops: CDR1 SGDLS, CDR2 YYNGEE. After removal of 4 bases from V and 6 bases from J, the junction contained 10 bases not matched to a gene. The CDR3 length is 15 residues. The CDR3 DNA reads as TGTGCCAGCAGCCTCGGGGGGGCCTTGTTGGATACGCAGTATTTT. This sequence encodes CASSLGGALLDTQYF.

The chain carries TRBV6-4 and TRBJ1-1; possibly TRBD1 for D (5 bases). The CDR3 has 13 residues. With 0 bases removed from V and 6 bases from J, the gap between germline ends came to 8 bases. The germline V gene has CDR1 MRHNA and CDR2 SNTAGT. The chain's CDR3 is CASSDSQGSEAFF. CDR3 bases: TGTGCCAGCAGTGACTCCCAGGGCTCTGAAGCTTTCTTT.

Of note for this clonotype: One end of the junction is discordant with germline, which a read error may explain. The chain links TRBV4-2 to TRBJ1-4, with 11 nucleotides matching TRBD1. The CDR3 length is 14 residues. CDR1 and CDR2 from the germline V gene are LGHNA and YNFKEQ. For the CDR3, the DNA is TGTGCCAGCAGCCCGGACAGGGGGCGGGAAAAACCGTTTTTT. Amino acid sequence: CASSPDRGREKPFF.

This clonotype was seen repeatedly, ten times or more. The rearrangement uses TRBV5-6 and TRBJ2-7; D possibly uses TRBD1 or TRBD2 (5 bases each). The V end lost 4 bases, the J end lost 2 bases, and 13 bases lay between the germline ends. Germline-derived CDR1 and CDR2 are SGHDT and YYEEEE. CDR3 length: 14 amino acids. This chain's CDR3 is CASSVQRDAYEQYF. In nucleotides, the CDR3 is TGTGCCAGCAGCGTGCAACGGGACGCCTACGAGCAGTACTTC.

This clonotype was picked up many times. The chain has TRBV2 and TRBJ2-3; 11 positions match TRBD2. Germline CDR1 is SNHLY and CDR2 is FYNNEI. Trimming at V came to 2 bases and at J to 1 base, leaving 2 bases not matched to a gene. The CDR3 totals 16 residues. As DNA, the CDR3 is TGTGCCAGCAGTGAAATACTAGCGGGAGGCACAGATACGCAGTATTTT. As protein: CASSEILAGGTDTQYF.

This clonotype appeared many times. V is TRBV7-2 and J is TRBJ2-7; 11 bases line up with TRBD2. The CDR3 spans 14 residues. J was trimmed by 3 bases and V by 7 bases; bases with no gene match: 5. Germline CDR1 and CDR2: SGHTA and FQGNSA. Written as DNA, the CDR3 is TGTGCCAGCACCCCCGGGACTAGCGGCTACGAGCAGTACTTC. Translating it yields CASTPGTSGYEQYF.

In its sample, this clonotype was seen many times. This chain joins TRBV10-3 and TRBJ2-2; 8 bases fit TRBD1. V dropped 7 bases and J dropped 3; count of bases not matched to a gene: 4. CDR1 ENHRY and CDR2 SYGVKD come from the germline V gene. There are 14 residues in the CDR3. In DNA form, the CDR3 reads TGTGCCATCACTTCGGACAGGGACACCGGGGAGCTGTTTTTT. Amino acid sequence: CAITSDRDTGELFF.

This clonotype was found many times. This chain uses TRBV12-3 or TRBV12-4 with TRBJ2-3, with a weak D call TRBD1 (6 bases). V shed 5 bases and J shed 2 bases, with 14 bases lying between them. CDR3 length equals 15 residues. CDR3 loop: CASSQDREFTDTQYF. The CDR3 DNA follows: TGTGCCAGCAGTCAGGACAGAGAGTTCACAGATACGCAGTATTTT.

This clonotype showed up many times. The chain has TRBV2 and TRBJ1-5; D unresolved. Per germline, CDR1 SNHLY and CDR2 FYNNEI. There are 14 residues in the CDR3. Trimming took off 5 bases at V and 2 bases at J, with 10 bases between the two ends. The CDR3 region has the DNA TGTGCCAGCAGTTACAGCGTAGGCAATCAGCCCCAGCATTTT. Its translation is CASSYSVGNQPQHF.

The chain carries TRBV20-1 and TRBJ2-1; D is unclear. Germline lookup yields CDR1 DFQATT and CDR2 SNEGSKA (reference sequence). The CDR3 runs to 15 residues. V lost 0 bases and J 5 bases, leaving 14 bases between the germline ends. CDR3 region: CSARDPWGSNNEQFF. The DNA of the CDR3 is TGCAGTGCTAGAGACCCCTGGGGTAGCAACAATGAGCAGTTCTTC.

This clonotype was counted many times. The genes are TRBV28 and TRBJ1-1; possible D gene TRBD1, 5 bases. Germline V CDR1 and CDR2: MDHEN, SYDVKM. The CDR3 is 14 amino acids. V lost 5 bases, J lost 1 base, and 11 bases lay in between. In DNA, the CDR3 is TGTGCCAGCAGTACGGGACCCACGAACACTGAAGCTTTCTTT. Translation: CASSTGPTNTEAFF.

This clonotype has a handful of counts. This rearrangement joins TRBV20-1 to TRBJ1-5, with 7 bases lining up with TRBD1. This CDR3 spans 14 amino acids. With V trimmed by 5 bases and J by 8 bases, 12 bases remained unmatched. The germline V gene encodes CDR1 DFQATT and CDR2 SNEGSKA (reference sequence). The CDR3 spells CSAPPRGLSKPQHF. CDR3 sequence (DNA): TGCAGTGCTCCCCCGAGGGGGCTTTCGAAGCCCCAGCATTTT.

The sample holds many counts of this clonotype. The chain employs TRBV2 and TRBJ2-5; D gene unclear. Germline V gene lookup returns CDR1 SNHLY and CDR2 FYNNEI. The ends were cut back, 5 bases at V and 2 bases at J, with 9 bases in the middle. The CDR3 spans 13 residues. CDR3 protein: CASSQPLQETQYF. CDR3 nucleotide sequence: TGTGCCAGCAGTCAGCCACTACAAGAGACCCAGTACTTC.

There are many counts of this clonotype. The CDR3 sequence: CASSLAIWGRGETQYF. CDR3 nucleotide sequence: TGTGCCAGCAGCTTAGCGATATGGGGGAGGGGGGAGACCCAGTACTTC. The chain links TRBV7-2 to TRBJ2-5; a weak D match, TRBD2 (7 bases). CDR3 length: 16 residues. V lost 0 bases to trimming and J lost 5 bases, with 16 bases between them. Germline V gene data show CDR1 as SGHTA and CDR2 as FQGNSA.

This clonotype was seen many times. The chain recombines TRBV20-1 with TRBJ2-1; 11 bases fit TRBD2. The V segment lost 3 bases and the J segment 7 bases; nucleotides outside the gene matches: 11. The germline gives CDR1 DFQATT, CDR2 SNEGSKA (reference sequence). CDR3 length: 16 amino acids. The CDR3 spells CSARLLSGRALNEQFF. CDR3 DNA sequence: TGCAGTGCTAGGTTACTTAGCGGGAGGGCTTTGAATGAGCAGTTCTTC.

This clonotype was recorded many times. The genes are TRBV7-9 and TRBJ1-1; D is perhaps TRBD1 (6 bases). Germline V gene lookup returns CDR1 SEHNR and CDR2 FQNEAQ (reference sequence). The ends were cut back, 1 base at V and 0 bases at J, with 15 bases in the middle. The CDR3 is 17 amino acids. CDR3 sequence reads: CASSLVGRGQMNTEAFF. The CDR3 DNA is TGTGCCAGCAGCTTAGTAGGCCGGGGACAAATGAACACTGAAGCTTTCTTT.

This clonotype has more than one count but fewer than ten. The V call is TRBV27, the J call TRBJ2-2; 16 nucleotides agree with TRBD2. Germline CDR1 reads MNHEY; CDR2 reads SMNVEV (reference sequence). This CDR3 region has 19 residues. The CDR3 is CATQIMGLAGGLYTGELFF. The DNA of the CDR3 is TGTGCTACCCAAATTATGGGACTAGCGGGAGGGCTTTACACCGGGGAGCTGTTTTTT.

This clonotype has ten or more counts. V gene TRBV5-1 combines with J gene TRBJ2-1, with 9 bases fitting TRBD2. CDR3 length: 14 residues. Germline CDR1 and CDR2: SGHRS and YFSETQ. The trim removed 0 bases at V and 6 bases at J, leaving 1 base unmatched. The CDR3 bases are TGCGCCAGCAGCTTGGCTAGCGGGACCAATGAGCAGTTCTTC. It codes for CASSLASGTNEQFF.

This clonotype was found a few times. The chain employs TRBV9 and TRBJ2-1, with D possibly TRBD2 on 5 matching bases. The CDR3 runs to 13 residues. The germline V gene has CDR1 SGDLS and CDR2 YYNGEE. V lost 0 bases and J lost 12, with 13 bases in between. The CDR3 loop is CASSVAPHAGQFF. Written as DNA, the CDR3 is TGTGCCAGCAGCGTAGCCCCGCACGCGGGGCAGTTCTTC.

The rearrangement links TRBV28 to TRBJ2-7; D is perhaps TRBD1 or TRBD2 (5 bases each). V dropped 6 bases and J dropped 2 bases, with 17 bases sitting between them. CDR1 and CDR2 (germline): MDHEN, SYDVKM. This CDR3 has 15 residues. The chain's CDR3 is CASRTPRDGTYEQYF. Here the CDR3 DNA reads TGTGCCAGCAGAACTCCTCGGGACGGTACCTACGAGCAGTACTTC.

This clonotype showed up many times. This sequence joins TRBV29-1 and TRBJ2-2, with 8 bases aligning to TRBD2. Looked up from germline, CDR1 is SQVTM and CDR2 is ANQGSEA. V lost 7 bases and J lost 5; bases outside the gene matches: 12. The length of the CDR3 is 15 residues. The CDR3, as DNA: TGCAGCGCCAAAAGCGGGAGTGTGGGAACCGGGGAGCTGTTTTTT. Its protein product is CSAKSGSVGTGELFF.

The rearrangement uses TRBV27 and TRBJ2-3; 9 bases agree with TRBD2. Trimming removed 7 bases from V and 1 base from J; junction bases left unmatched: 12. Germline-derived CDR1 and CDR2 are MNHEY and SMNVEV (reference sequence). The CDR3 consists of 17 residues. The CDR3 spells CASTVAGGFKGTDTQYF. The CDR3 DNA reads TGTGCCAGCACGGTGGCGGGAGGGTTTAAAGGCACAGATACGCAGTATTTT.

This clonotype was seen many times. The gene calls are TRBV12-3 or TRBV12-4 and TRBJ1-4; TRBD1 matches 10 bases. The V segment lost 6 bases and the J segment 7 bases; nucleotides outside the gene matches: 8. This CDR3 has 15 residues. CDR3 sequence reads: CASRDDRGQGEKLFF. The CDR3 DNA reads TGTGCCAGCAGGGACGACAGGGGGCAAGGTGAAAAACTGTTTTTT.